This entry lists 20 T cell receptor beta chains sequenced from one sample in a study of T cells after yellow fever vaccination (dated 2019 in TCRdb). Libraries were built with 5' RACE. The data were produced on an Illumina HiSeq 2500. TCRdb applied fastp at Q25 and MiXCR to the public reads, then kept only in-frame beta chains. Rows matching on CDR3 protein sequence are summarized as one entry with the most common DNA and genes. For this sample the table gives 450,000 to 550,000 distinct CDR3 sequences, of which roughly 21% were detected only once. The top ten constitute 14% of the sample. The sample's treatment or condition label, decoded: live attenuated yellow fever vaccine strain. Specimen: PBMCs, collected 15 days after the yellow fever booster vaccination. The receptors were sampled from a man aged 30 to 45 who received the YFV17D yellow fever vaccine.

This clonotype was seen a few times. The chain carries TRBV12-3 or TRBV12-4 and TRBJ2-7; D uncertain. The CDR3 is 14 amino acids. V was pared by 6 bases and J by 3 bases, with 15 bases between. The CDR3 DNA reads TGTGCCAGCAGGCCGCGACTCCACTACTACGAGCAGTACTTC. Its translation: CASRPRLHYYEQYF.

CDR3 sequence reads: CAISELPAGSYEQYF. CDR3 DNA: TGTGCCATCAGTGAGCTCCCAGCGGGTTCCTACGAGCAGTACTTC. This rearrangement joins TRBV10-3 to TRBJ2-7, with D tentatively TRBD2 (6 bases). Germline CDR1 reads ENHRY; CDR2 reads SYGVKD. The CDR3 has 15 residues. V was clipped by 2 bases and J by 1 base, with 12 bases between them.

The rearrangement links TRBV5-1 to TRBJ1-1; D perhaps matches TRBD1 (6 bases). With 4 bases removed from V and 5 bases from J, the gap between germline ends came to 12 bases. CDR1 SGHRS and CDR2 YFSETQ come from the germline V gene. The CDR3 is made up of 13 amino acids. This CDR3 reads CASSRSGETEAFF. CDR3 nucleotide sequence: TGCGCCAGCAGCAGGTCAGGGGAAACTGAAGCTTTCTTT.

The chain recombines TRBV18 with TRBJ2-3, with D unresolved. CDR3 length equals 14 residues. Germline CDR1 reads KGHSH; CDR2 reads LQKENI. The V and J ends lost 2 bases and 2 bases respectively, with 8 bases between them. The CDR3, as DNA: TGTGCCAGCTCACCATGGCGTTACACAGATACGCAGTATTTT. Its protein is CASSPWRYTDTQYF. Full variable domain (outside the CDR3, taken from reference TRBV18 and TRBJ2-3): NAGVMQNPRHLVRRRGQEARLRCSPMKGHSHVYWYRQLPEEGLKFMVYLQKENIIDESGMPKERFSAEFPKEGPSILRIQQVVRGDSAAYFCASSPWRYTDTQYFGPGTRLTVL.

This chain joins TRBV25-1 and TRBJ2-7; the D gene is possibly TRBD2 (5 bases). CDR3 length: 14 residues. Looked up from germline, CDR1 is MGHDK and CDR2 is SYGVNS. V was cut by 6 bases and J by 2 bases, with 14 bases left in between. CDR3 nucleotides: TGTGCCAGCAGCGCCGGGGTTATCACCTACGAGCAGTACTTC. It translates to CASSAGVITYEQYF.

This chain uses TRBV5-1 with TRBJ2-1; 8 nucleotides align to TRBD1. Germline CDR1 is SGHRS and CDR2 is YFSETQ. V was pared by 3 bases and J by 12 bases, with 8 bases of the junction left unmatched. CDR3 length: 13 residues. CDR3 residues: CASSSDRVEGQFF. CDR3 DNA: TGCGCCAGCAGCTCGGACAGGGTGGAGGGGCAGTTCTTC.

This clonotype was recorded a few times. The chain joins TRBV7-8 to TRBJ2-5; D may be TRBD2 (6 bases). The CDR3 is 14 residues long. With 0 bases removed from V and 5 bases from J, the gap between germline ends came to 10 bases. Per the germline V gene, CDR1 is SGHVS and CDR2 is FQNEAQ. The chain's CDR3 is CASSLAPSAETQYF. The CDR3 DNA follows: TGTGCCAGCAGCTTAGCGCCTAGCGCGGAGACCCAGTACTTC.

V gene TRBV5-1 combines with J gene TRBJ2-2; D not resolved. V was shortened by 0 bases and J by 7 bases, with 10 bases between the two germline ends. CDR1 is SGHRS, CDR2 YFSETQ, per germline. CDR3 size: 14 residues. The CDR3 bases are TGCGCCAGCAGCTTGGCCCTGCCTGGCGGGGAGCTGTTTTTT. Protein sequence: CASSLALPGGELFF.

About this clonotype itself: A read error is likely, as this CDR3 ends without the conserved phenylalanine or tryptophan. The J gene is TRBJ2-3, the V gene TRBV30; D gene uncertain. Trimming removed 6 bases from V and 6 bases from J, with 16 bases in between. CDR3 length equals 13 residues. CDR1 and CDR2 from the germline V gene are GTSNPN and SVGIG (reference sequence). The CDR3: CACRVAKSDTQYL. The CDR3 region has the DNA TGTGCCTGTCGGGTGGCAAAATCGGATACGCAGTATTTA.

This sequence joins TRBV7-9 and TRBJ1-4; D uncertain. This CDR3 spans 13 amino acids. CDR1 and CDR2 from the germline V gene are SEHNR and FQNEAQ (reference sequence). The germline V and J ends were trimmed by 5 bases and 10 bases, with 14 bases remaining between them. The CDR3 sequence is CASSIRTARKLFF. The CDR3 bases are TGTGCCAGCAGCATAAGAACAGCCCGAAAACTGTTTTTT.

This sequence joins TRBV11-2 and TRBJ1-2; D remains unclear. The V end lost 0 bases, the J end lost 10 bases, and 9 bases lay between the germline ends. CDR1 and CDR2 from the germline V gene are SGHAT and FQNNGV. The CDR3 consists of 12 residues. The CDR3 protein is CASSLDWRDYTF. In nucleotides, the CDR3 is TGTGCCAGCAGCTTAGATTGGCGGGACTACACCTTC.

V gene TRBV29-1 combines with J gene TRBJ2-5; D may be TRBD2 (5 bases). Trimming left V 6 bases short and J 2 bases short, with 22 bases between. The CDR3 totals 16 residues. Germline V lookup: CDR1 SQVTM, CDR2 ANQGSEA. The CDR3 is CSVNAGGSGGQETQYF. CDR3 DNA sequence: TGCAGCGTCAATGCGGGTGGAAGCGGAGGACAAGAGACCCAGTACTTC.

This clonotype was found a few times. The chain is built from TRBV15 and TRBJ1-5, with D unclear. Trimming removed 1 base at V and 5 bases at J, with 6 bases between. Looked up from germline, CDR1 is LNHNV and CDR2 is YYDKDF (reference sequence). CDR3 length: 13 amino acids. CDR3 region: CATSRVPDQPQHF. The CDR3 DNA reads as TGTGCCACCAGCAGAGTTCCCGATCAGCCCCAGCATTTT.

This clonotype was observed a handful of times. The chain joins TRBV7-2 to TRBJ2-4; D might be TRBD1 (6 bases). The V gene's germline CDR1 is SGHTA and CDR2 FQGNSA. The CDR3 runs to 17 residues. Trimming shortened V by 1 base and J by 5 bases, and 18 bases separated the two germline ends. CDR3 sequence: CASSLGGQGRVENIQYF. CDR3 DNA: TGTGCCAGCAGCTTAGGGGGGCAGGGTCGCGTCGAAAACATTCAGTACTTC.

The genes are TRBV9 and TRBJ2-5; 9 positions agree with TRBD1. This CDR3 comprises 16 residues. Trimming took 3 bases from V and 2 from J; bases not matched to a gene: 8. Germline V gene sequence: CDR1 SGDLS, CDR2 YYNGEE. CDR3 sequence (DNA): TGTGCCAGCAGCGCCCGCCTGACAGGGGGACAAGAGACCCAGTACTTC. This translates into CASSARLTGGQETQYF.

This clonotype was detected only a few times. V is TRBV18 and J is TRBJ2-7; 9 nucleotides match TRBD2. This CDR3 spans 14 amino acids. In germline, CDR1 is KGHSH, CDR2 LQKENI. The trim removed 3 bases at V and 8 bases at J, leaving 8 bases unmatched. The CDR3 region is CASSPPWREGKQYF. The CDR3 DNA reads TGTGCCAGCTCACCGCCCTGGCGGGAGGGTAAGCAGTACTTC.

This CDR3 reads CASRSGGPYEQYF. The DNA for the CDR3 is TGTGCCAGCAGGAGCGGGGGACCCTACGAGCAGTACTTC. The gene calls are TRBV12-3 or TRBV12-4 and TRBJ2-7, with 8 bases identical to TRBD2. J gave up 2 bases and V 6 bases, and 3 bases lay outside the gene matches. This CDR3 is 13 amino acids long.

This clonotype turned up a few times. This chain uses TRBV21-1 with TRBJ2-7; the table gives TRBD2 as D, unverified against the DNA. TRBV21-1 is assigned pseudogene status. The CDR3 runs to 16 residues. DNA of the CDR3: TGTGCCAGCAGCACTAGGACTAGCGGTTTCTCCTACGAGCAGTACTTC. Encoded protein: CASSTRTSGFSYEQYF.

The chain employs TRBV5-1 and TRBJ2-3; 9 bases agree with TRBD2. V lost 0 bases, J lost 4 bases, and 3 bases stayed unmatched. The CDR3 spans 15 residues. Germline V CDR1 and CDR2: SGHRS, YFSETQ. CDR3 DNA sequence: TGCGCCAGCAGCTTGGTAGCGGGGGAGGCAGATACGCAGTATTTT. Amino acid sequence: CASSLVAGEADTQYF. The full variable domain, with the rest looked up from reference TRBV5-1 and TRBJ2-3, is KAGVTQTPRYLIKTRGQQVTLSCSPISGHRSVSWYQQTPGQGLQFLFEYFSETQRNKGNFPGRFSGRQFSNSRSEMNVSTLELGDSALYLCASSLVAGEADTQYFGPGTRLTVL.

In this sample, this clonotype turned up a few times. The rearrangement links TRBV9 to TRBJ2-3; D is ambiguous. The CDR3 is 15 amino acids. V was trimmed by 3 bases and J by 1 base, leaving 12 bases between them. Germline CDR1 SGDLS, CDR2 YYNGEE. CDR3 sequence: CASSGLPGGTDTQYF. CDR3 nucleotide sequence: TGTGCCAGCAGCGGACTCCCTGGGGGCACAGATACGCAGTATTTT.